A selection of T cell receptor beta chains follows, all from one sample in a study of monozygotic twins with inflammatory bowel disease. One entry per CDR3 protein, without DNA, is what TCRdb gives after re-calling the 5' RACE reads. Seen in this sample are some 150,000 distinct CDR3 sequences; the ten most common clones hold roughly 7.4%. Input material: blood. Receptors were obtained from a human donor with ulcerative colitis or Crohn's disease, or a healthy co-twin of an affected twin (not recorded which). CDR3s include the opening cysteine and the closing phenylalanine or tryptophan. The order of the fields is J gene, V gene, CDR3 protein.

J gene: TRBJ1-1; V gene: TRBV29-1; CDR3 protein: CSVGHMNTEAFF
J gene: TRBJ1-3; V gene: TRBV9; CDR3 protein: CASSVVGGSGNTIYF
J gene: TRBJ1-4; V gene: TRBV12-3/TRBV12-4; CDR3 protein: CASSARQVMNEKLFF
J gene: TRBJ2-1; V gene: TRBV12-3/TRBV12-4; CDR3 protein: CASSSGLAGAPLYEQFF
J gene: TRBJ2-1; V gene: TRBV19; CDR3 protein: CASKARSAYNEQFF
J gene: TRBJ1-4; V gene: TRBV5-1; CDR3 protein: CASSFEPREKLFF
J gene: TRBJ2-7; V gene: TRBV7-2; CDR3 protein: CASSYPPSGKNEQYF
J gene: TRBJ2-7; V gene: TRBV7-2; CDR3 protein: CASSLGGTSGRALEQYF
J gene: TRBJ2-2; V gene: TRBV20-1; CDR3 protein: CSAYRGTGELFF
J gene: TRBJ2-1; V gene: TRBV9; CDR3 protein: CASSVEGNSYNEQFF